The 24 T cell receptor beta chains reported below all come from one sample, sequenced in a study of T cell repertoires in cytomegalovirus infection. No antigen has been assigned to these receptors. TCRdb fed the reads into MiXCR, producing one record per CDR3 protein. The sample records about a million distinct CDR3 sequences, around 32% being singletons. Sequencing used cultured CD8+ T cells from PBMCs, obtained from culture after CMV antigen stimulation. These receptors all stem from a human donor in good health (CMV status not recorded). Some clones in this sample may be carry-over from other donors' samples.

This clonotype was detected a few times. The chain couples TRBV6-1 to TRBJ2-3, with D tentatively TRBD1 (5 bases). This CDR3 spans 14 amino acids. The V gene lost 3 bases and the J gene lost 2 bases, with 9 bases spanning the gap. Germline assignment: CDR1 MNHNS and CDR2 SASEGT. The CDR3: CASSDGADTDTQYF. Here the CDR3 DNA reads TGTGCCAGCAGTGATGGGGCAGACACAGATACGCAGTATTTT.

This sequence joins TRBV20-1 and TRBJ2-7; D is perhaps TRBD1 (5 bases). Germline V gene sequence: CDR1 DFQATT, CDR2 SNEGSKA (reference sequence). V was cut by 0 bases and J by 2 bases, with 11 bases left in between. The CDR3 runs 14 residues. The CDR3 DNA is TGCAGTGCTAGAGAGTTCAGGGCAGCCTACGAGCAGTACTTC. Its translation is CSAREFRAAYEQYF.

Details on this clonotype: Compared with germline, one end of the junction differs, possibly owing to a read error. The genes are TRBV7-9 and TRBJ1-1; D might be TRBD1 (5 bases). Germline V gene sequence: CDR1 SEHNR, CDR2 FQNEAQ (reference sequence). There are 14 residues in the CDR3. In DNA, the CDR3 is TGTGTCAGCAGCAACAGGAACATGAACACTGAAGCTTTCTTT. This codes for CVSSNRNMNTEAFF.

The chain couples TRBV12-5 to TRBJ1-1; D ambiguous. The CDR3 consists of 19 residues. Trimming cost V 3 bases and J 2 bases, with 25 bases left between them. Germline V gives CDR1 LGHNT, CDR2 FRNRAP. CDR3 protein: CASGFLLGEYDRQNTEAFF. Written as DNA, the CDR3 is TGTGCTAGTGGTTTTTTGCTAGGCGAGTATGACCGCCAAAACACTGAAGCTTTCTTT.

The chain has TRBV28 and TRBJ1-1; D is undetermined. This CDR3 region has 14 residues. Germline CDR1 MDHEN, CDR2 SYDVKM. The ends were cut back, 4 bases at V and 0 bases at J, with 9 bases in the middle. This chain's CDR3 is CASSSVAVNTEAFF. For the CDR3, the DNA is TGTGCCAGCAGTTCTGTCGCGGTGAACACTGAAGCTTTCTTT.

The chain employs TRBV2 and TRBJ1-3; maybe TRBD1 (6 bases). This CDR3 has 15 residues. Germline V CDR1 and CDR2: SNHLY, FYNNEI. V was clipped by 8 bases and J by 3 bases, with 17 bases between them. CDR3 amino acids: CASLLAGAFGNTIYF. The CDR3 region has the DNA TGTGCCAGCCTCCTCGCAGGGGCGTTTGGAAACACCATATATTTT.

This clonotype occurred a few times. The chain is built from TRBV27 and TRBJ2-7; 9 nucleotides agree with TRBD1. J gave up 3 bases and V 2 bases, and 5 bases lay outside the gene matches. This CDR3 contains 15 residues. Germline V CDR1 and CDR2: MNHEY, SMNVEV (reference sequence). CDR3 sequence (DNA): TGTGCCAGCAGTTTAGCGGGACAGGGTTTCTACGAGCAGTACTTC. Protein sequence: CASSLAGQGFYEQYF.

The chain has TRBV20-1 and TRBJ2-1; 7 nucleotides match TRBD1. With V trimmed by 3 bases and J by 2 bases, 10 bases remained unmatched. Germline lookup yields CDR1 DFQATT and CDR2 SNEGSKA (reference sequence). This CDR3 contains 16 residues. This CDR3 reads CSARDRRSLTYNEQFF. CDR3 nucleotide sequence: TGCAGTGCTAGGGACAGGAGGTCCTTAACCTACAATGAGCAGTTCTTC.

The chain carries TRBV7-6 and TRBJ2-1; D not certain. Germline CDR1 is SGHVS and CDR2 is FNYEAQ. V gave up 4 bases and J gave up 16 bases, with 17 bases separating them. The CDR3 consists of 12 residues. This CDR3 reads CASSSPASGVFF. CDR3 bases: TGTGCCAGCAGCTCCCCGGCAAGTGGGGTTTTCTTC.

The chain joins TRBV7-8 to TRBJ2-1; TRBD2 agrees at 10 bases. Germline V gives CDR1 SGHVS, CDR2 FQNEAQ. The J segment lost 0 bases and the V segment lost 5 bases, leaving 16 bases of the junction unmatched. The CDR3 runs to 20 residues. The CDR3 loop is CASSPLAGGPTQSSYNEQFF. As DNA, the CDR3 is TGTGCCAGCAGCCCCTTAGCGGGGGGCCCGACACAAAGCTCCTACAATGAGCAGTTCTTC.

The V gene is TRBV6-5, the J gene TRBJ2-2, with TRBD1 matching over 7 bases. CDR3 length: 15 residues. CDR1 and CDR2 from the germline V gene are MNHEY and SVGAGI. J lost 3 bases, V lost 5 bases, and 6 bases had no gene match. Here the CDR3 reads CASSHYRGDTGELFF. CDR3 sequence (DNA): TGTGCCAGCAGTCACTACAGGGGAGACACCGGGGAGCTGTTTTTT.

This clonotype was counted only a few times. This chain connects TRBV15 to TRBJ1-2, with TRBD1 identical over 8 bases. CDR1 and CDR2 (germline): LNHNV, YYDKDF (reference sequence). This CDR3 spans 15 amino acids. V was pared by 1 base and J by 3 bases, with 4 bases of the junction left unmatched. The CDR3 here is CATSRAGGPDYGYTF. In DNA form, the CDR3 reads TGTGCCACCAGCAGAGCAGGGGGCCCGGACTATGGCTACACCTTC.

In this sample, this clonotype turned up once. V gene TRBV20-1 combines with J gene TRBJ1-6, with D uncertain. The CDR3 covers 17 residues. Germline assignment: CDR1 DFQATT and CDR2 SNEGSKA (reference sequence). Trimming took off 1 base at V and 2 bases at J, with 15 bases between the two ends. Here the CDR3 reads CSARAPGLGAYNSPLHF. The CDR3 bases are TGCAGTGCTAGAGCTCCCGGGCTCGGCGCCTATAATTCACCCCTCCACTTT.

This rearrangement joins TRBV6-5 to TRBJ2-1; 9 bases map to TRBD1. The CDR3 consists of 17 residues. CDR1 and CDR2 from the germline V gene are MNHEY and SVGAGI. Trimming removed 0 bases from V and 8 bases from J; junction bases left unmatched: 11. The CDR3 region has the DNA TGTGCCAGCAGTTACTCGAGCGGCGGGACAGGGCGGGATGAGCAGTTCTTC. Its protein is CASSYSSGGTGRDEQFF.

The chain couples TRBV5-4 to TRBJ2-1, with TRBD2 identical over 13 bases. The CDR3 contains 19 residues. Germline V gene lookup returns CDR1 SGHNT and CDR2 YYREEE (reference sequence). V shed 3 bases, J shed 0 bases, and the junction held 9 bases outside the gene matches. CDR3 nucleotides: TGTGCCAGCAGCTCCGGACTAGCGGGGGCCTTAAGCTCCTACAATGAGCAGTTCTTC. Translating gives CASSSGLAGALSSYNEQFF.

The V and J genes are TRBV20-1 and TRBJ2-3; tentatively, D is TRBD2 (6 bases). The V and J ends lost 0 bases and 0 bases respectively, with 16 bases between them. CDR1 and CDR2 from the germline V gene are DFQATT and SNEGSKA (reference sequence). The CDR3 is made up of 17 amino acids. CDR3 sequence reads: CSARDPRGESSTDTQYF. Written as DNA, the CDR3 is TGCAGTGCTAGAGACCCACGCGGGGAATCTAGCACAGATACGCAGTATTTT.

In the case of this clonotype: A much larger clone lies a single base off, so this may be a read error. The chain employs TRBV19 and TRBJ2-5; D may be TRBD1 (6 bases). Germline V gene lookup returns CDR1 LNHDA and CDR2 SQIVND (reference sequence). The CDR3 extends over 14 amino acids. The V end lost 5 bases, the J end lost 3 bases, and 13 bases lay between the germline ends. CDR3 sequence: CASSVTGWEETQYF. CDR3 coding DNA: TGTGCCAGTAGTGTGACAGGTTGGGAAGAGACCCAGTACTTC.

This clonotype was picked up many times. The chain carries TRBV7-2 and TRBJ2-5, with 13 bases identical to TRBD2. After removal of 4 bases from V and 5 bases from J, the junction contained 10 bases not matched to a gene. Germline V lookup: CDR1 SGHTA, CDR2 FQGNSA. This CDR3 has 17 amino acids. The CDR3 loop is CASSSSTGLAGRETQYF. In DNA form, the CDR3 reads TGTGCCAGCAGCTCCTCCACGGGACTAGCGGGGAGGGAGACCCAGTACTTC.

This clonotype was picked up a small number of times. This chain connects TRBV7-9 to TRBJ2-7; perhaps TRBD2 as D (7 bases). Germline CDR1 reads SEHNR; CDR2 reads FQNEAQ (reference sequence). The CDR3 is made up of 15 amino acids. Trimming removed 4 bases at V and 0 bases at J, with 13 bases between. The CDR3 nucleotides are TGTGCCAGCAGCTCCAGACGGGGGGCCTCCTACGAGCAGTACTTC. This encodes CASSSRRGASYEQYF.

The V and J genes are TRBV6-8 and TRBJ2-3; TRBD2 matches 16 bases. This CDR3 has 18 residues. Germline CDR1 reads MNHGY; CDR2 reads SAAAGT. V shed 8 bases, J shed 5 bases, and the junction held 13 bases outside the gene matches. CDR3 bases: TGTGCCAGCGGGGACATGGGACTAGCGGGGGGGCGAAAAGATACGCAGTATTTT. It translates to CASGDMGLAGGRKDTQYF.

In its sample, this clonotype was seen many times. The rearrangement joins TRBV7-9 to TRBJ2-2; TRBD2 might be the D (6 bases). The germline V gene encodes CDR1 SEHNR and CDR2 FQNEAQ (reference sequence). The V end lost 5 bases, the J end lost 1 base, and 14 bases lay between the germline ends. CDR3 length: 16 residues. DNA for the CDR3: TGTGCCAGCAGCGCCCCGGGACTGATGAACACCGGGGAGCTGTTTTTT. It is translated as CASSAPGLMNTGELFF.

CDR3: CSVVRGRTDTQYF. The CDR3 DNA sequence: TGCAGCGTTGTGAGGGGAAGAACAGATACGCAGTATTTT. This chain uses TRBV29-1 with TRBJ2-3, with D perhaps TRBD1 or TRBD2 (5 bases each). The ends were cut back, 4 bases at V and 3 bases at J, with 11 bases in the middle. Germline V gives CDR1 SQVTM, CDR2 ANQGSEA. CDR3 length: 13 amino acids.

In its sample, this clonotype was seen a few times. The CDR3 sequence is CASTPGQGGDEQFF. CDR3 sequence (DNA): TGTGCCAGTACACCGGGACAGGGGGGGGATGAGCAGTTCTTC. The chain uses TRBV19 and TRBJ2-1; 11 bases map to TRBD1. With 7 bases clipped from V and 8 bases from J, the junction kept 7 bases outside the gene matches. Germline CDR1 LNHDA, CDR2 SQIVND (reference sequence). This CDR3 comprises 14 residues.

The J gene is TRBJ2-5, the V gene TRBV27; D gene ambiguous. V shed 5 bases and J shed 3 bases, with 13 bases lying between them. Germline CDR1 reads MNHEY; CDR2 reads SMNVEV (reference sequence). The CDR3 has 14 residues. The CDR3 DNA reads TGTGCCAGCAGTCCCCTCCGGGCAGAAGAGACCCAGTACTTC. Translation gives CASSPLRAEETQYF.